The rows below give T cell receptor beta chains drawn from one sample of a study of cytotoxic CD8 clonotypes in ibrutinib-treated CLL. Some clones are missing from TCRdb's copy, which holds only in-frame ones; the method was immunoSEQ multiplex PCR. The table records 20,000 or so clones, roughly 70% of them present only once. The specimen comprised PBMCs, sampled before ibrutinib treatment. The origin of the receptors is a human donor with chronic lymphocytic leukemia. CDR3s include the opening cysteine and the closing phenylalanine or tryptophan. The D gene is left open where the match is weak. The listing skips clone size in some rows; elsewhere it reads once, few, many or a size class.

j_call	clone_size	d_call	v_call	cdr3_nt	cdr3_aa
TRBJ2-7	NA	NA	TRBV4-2	TGTGCCAGCAGCCAGTCCCCCGGACTCCTTGTGCAGCAGTACTTC	CASSQSPGLLVQQYF
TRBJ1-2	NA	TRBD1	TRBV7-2	TGTGCCAGCAGCTTTATCTCACAGGGGGCTAGCTATGGCTACACCTTC	CASSFISQGASYGYTF
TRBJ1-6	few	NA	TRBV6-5	TGTGCCAGCAGTGAACACTGGAATTCACCCCTCCACTTT	CASSEHWNSPLHF
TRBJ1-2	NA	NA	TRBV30	TGTGCCTGGAGACGGGCAGCTAACTATGGCTACACCTTC	CAWRRAANYGYTF
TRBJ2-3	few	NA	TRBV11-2	TGTGCCAGCACCCCTAGCGTAAGCACAGATACGCAGTATTTT	CASTPSVSTDTQYF
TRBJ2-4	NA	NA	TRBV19	TGTGCCAGTAGCGCTCCTAGACAGGACCCCAGAACACTAGCCAAAAACATTCAGTACTTC	CASSAPRQDPRTLAKNIQYF
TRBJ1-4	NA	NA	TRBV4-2	TGTGCCAGCAGCCAAGATATGGGCCTTAATGAAAAACTGTTTTTT	CASSQDMGLNEKLFF
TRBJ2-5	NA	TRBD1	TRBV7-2	TGTGCCAGCAGCTCTCAGGGGGCGGAGGAGACCCAGTACTTC	CASSSQGAEETQYF
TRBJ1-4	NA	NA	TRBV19	TGTGCCAGTAGTAGAGGGACCGAAAAACTGTTTTTT	CASSRGTEKLFF
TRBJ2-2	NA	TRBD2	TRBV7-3	TGTGCCAGCAGCCCCGGACTAGCGGTTTCGAACACCGGGGAGCTGTTTTTT	CASSPGLAVSNTGELFF
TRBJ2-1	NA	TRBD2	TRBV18	TGTGCCAGCTCACCCGGACTAGGCGATGAGCAGTTCTTC	CASSPGLGDEQFF
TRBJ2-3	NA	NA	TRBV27	TGTGCCAGCACTCTAAATTTTGCGAGGGGAAGCGATACGCAGTATTTT	CASTLNFARGSDTQYF
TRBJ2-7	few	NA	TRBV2	TGTGCCAGCAGCCAAGGACCCGGGCAGTACTTC	CASSQGPGQYF
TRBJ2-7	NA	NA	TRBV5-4	TGTGCCAGCAGCAACCGGACGGTTAGCTACGAGCAGTACTTC	CASSNRTVSYEQYF
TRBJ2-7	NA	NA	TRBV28	TGTGCCAGCAGTTCCCAGGGTGGGCGAGAGCAGTACTTC	CASSSQGGREQYF
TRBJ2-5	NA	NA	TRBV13	TGTGCCAGCAGCTTAGGGGCAGACCAAGAGACCCAGTACTTC	CASSLGADQETQYF
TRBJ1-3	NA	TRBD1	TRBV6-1	TGTGCCAGCAGTGATCAGGGGGACACCATATATTTT	CASSDQGDTIYF
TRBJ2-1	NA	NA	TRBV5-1	TGCGCCAGCAGCCAAGCTCAACCGGGACTTGCTTCCTACAATGAGCAGTTCTTC	CASSQAQPGLASYNEQFF
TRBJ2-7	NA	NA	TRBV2	TGTGCCAGCAGTGATGGTTCGGGGACGGGGTACGAGCAGTACTTC	CASSDGSGTGYEQYF
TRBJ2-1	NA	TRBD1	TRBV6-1	TGTGCCAGCGAGACAGGGTCCTACAATGAGCAGTTCTTC	CASETGSYNEQFF
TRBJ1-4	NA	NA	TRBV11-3	TGTGCCAGCAGCTTTTGGGGTGAAAAACTGTTTTTT	CASSFWGEKLFF
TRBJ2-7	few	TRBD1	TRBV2	TGTGCCAGCAGTATAGACAGGGGTTTAGGCTACGAGCAGTACTTC	CASSIDRGLGYEQYF
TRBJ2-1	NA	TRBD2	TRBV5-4	TGTGCCAGCAGCTTCCTAGCGGGATCCTACAATGAGCAGTTCTTC	CASSFLAGSYNEQFF
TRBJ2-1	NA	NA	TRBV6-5	TGTGCCAGCAGTGCTAAACCCTCCTCCTACAATGAGCAGTTCTTC	CASSAKPSSYNEQFF
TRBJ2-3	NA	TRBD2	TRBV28	TGTGCCAGCAGGCCGGGACTAGCGGGAGCTGATACGCAGTATTTT	CASRPGLAGADTQYF
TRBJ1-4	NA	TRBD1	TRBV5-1	TGCGCCAGCAGCGGGACAGCTCAAAAACTGTTTTTT	CASSGTAQKLFF
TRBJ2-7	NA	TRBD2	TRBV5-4	TGTGCCAGCAGCTGGAAGACTAGCGGGGGCTACGAGCAGTACTTC	CASSWKTSGGYEQYF
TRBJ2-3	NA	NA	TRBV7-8	TGTGCCAGCAGCCAACCCCAAGATACGCAGTATTTT	CASSQPQDTQYF
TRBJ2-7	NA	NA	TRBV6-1	TGTGCCAGCAGCGCCTCGTTCTCCTACGAGCAGTACTTC	CASSASFSYEQYF
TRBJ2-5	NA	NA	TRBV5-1	TGCGCCAGCAGCTTGTGGCAGGGGGGAGAGACCCAGTACTTC	CASSLWQGGETQYF
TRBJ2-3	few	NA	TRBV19	TGTGCCAGTAGTATCGGTATCACAGATACGCAGTATTTT	CASSIGITDTQYF
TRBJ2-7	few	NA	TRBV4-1	TGCGCCAGCAGCCCCCTATCGACACGCTCCTACGAGCAGTACTTC	CASSPLSTRSYEQYF
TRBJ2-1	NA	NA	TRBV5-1	TGCGCCAGCAGCTTCCCTGGGACTGGATTCAATGAGCAGTTCTTC	CASSFPGTGFNEQFF
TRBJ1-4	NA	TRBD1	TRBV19	TGTGCCAGTAGTATCCCCTCCGGGACAGCACTACGGGATGAAAAACTGTTTTTT	CASSIPSGTALRDEKLFF
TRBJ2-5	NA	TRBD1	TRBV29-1	TGCAGCGTTGAAGAGAGGGGGCGCTCTGTGGAGACCCAGTACTTC	CSVEERGRSVETQYF
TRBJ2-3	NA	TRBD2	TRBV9	TGTGCCAGCAGCGTTAGCGGGATAAGCGGAGATACGCAGTATTTT	CASSVSGISGDTQYF
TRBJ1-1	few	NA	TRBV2	TGTGCCAGCAGTGAATGGAACACTGAAGCTTTCTTT	CASSEWNTEAFF
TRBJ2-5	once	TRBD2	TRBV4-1	TGCGCCAGCAGCCAGGGACTAGGGGAGGAGACCCAGTACTTC	CASSQGLGEETQYF
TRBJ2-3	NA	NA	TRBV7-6	TGTGCCAGCAGCCCCGCGGGCGCGGATACGCAGTATTTT	CASSPAGADTQYF
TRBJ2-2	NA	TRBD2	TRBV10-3	TGTGCCACCGAGGCGGGAGGGCCAACCGGGGAGCTGTTTTTT	CATEAGGPTGELFF
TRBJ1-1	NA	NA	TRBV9	TGTGCCAGCAGCACGGGACCGCAGAACACTGAAGCTTTCTTT	CASSTGPQNTEAFF
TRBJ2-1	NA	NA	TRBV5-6	TGTGCCAGCAGCTCATACCCTCCCAATGAGCAGTTCTTC	CASSSYPPNEQFF
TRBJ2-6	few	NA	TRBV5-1	TGCGCCAGCAGCTTGGATACAGGGCCTAGGTTCTCTGGGGCCAACGTCCTGACTTTC	CASSLDTGPRFSGANVLTF
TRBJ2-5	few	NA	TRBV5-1	TGCGCCAGCAGCTTGTACTCAGGGGAAGAGACCCAGTACTTC	CASSLYSGEETQYF
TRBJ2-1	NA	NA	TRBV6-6	TGTGCCAGCAGAGGGGATGAGCAGTTCTTC	CASRGDEQFF
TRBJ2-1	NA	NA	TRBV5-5	TGTGCCAGCAGCTTGGAAGGACTGCCTCTCTACTACAATGAGCAGTTCTTC	CASSLEGLPLYYNEQFF
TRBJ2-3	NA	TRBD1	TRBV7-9	TGTGCCAGCAGTACAGGGGTATTCACAGATACGCAGTATTTT	CASSTGVFTDTQYF
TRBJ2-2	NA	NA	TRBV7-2	TGTGCCAGCAGCTGGAGCAGCACCGGGGAGCTGTTTTTT	CASSWSSTGELFF